What follows describes a single T cell receptor beta chain. Its antigen is not identified. The sample is drawn from a study of shared clonotypes between healthy human individuals. As for the study in general: Each donor's CD4 naive and CD4 memory cells filled three plates apiece, CD8 naive two, and CD8 memory one.

Profiled with immunoSEQ multiplex PCR; TCRdb holds only in-frame clones, not every one. Of about 2 million clones in the sample, less than 95% were seen once. Whole-study results and caveats: Across a few donors, naive CD4 shared around 5.3%, naive CD8 approximately 3.5%, memory CD4 more than 2%, memory CD8 under 0.5%. Rarefaction curves obtained for sorted subsets showed sequencing incomplete despite large depth.

The naive CD8 subset, CD45RO-negative cells positively selected for CCR7, excluded terminally differentiated effector memory CD45RA+ cells. The study enrolled healthy HIV-negative adults without recent acute infections or vaccinations as donors. V was shortened by 2 bases and J by 3 bases, with 10 bases between the two germline ends. Germline-derived CDR1 and CDR2 are MNHEY and SVGAGI. The CDR3 is 14 amino acids. This receptor was taken from a man between 18 and 35 years old in good health. The sequenced sample was naive CD8+ T cells sorted from blood. This chain uses TRBV6-5 with TRBJ1-2; D is ambiguous. CDR3 bases: TGTGCCAGCAGTTACGATGCTGCCCACTATGGCTACACCTTC. The encoded protein is CASSYDAAHYGYTF.